This is a list of T cell receptor beta chains from one sample in a study of shared clonotypes between healthy human individuals. Measured with immunoSEQ multiplex PCR; TCRdb has only the in-frame clones, and not every one. The repertoire holds a few million clones, with 85% to 95% as singletons. The sample was naive CD4+ T cells from PBMCs. All receptors come from a man between 18 and 35 years old in good health. Some clones in this sample may be carry-over from other donors' samples. Each CDR3 is given with its conserved first and last residue. The D gene is left open where the match is weak. Not all rows give a size; the values are once, few, many and, for expanded clones, a class.

cdr3_aa: CASSQTGNIQPQHF
cdr3_nt: TGTGCCAGCAGTCAAACGGGGAATATTCAGCCCCAGCATTTT
clone_size: .
d_call: .
j_call: TRBJ1-5
v_call: TRBV6-1

cdr3_aa: CASNWGPTETQYF
cdr3_nt: TGTGCCAGCAATTGGGGTCCTACGGAGACCCAGTACTTC
clone_size: .
d_call: .
j_call: TRBJ2-5
v_call: TRBV6-6

cdr3_aa: CASSRDRAGANVLTF
cdr3_nt: TGTGCCAGCAGTCGTGACAGGGCTGGGGCCAACGTCCTGACTTTC
clone_size: .
d_call: TRBD1
j_call: TRBJ2-6
v_call: TRBV6-5

cdr3_aa: CASSSPRDSALQFF
cdr3_nt: TGCGCCAGCAGCTCCCCCCGGGACAGCGCCTTGCAGTTCTTC
clone_size: .
d_call: TRBD1
j_call: TRBJ2-1
v_call: TRBV5-1

cdr3_aa: CASSFWTSGTRAYEQYF
cdr3_nt: TGTGCCAGCAGTTTTTGGACTAGCGGGACCCGTGCCTACGAGCAGTACTTC
clone_size: .
d_call: TRBD2
j_call: TRBJ2-7
v_call: TRBV27

cdr3_aa: CASSPGTGNYNEQFF
cdr3_nt: TGTGCCAGCAGCCCCGGGACAGGGAACTACAATGAGCAGTTCTTC
clone_size: once
d_call: TRBD1
j_call: TRBJ2-1
v_call: TRBV7-9

cdr3_aa: CSARGGKNIQYF
cdr3_nt: TGCAGCGCCCGGGGGGGTAAAAACATTCAGTACTTC
clone_size: once
d_call: TRBD2
j_call: TRBJ2-4
v_call: TRBV29-1

cdr3_aa: CASSVGVGNTIYF
cdr3_nt: TGTGCCAGCAGTGTCGGCGTTGGAAACACCATATATTTT
clone_size: .
d_call: .
j_call: TRBJ1-3
v_call: TRBV2

cdr3_aa: CASSEARGGQPQHF
cdr3_nt: TGTGCCAGCAGTGAAGCTAGGGGTGGCCAGCCCCAGCATTTT
clone_size: .
d_call: .
j_call: TRBJ1-5
v_call: TRBV6-1

cdr3_aa: CASRVAGFPQETQYF
cdr3_nt: TGTGCCAGCCGCGTGGCAGGATTCCCGCAAGAGACCCAGTACTTC
clone_size: once
d_call: .
j_call: TRBJ2-5
v_call: TRBV7-2